These 19 T cell receptor beta chains were all obtained from the same sample, sequenced in a study of T cell repertoires in cytomegalovirus infection. TCRdb called the reads again in MiXCR, with one record for every CDR3 protein. The sample has around 900,000 distinct CDR3 sequences, approximately 33% seen once. These TCRs are of unknown antigen specificity. The specimen was cultured CD8+ T cells from PBMCs, collected from culture after CMV antigen stimulation. The source of these receptors is a human donor in good health (CMV status not recorded). Some clones in this sample may be carry-over from other donors' samples.

This clonotype showed up just a few times. V is TRBV6-1 and J is TRBJ1-6; 10 bases fit TRBD1. V gave up 7 bases and J gave up 10 bases; unmatched junction bases: 7. This CDR3 comprises 14 residues. Germline CDR1 MNHNS, CDR2 SASEGT. As DNA, the CDR3 is TGTGCCAGCAAAAAGGGACAGGGGCTCTCACCCCTCCACTTT. This sequence encodes CASKKGQGLSPLHF.

This clonotype was seen only a few times. In DNA form, the CDR3 reads TGTGCCAGCAGCCGGAAGGACAACTACAATGAGCAGTTCTTC. Its translation is CASSRKDNYNEQFF. The chain combines TRBV11-2 with TRBJ2-1, with D possibly TRBD1 on 5 matching bases. Per germline, CDR1 SGHAT and CDR2 FQNNGV. Between the trimmed V and J ends, which lost 5 bases and 3 bases, there was a span of 11 bases. This CDR3 region has 14 residues. The full variable domain, its missing parts supplied by reference TRBV11-2 and TRBJ2-1, is EAGVAQSPRYKIIEKRQSVAFWCNPISGHATLYWYQQILGQGPKLLIQFQNNGVVDDSQLPKDRFSAERLKGVDSTLKIQPAKLEDSAVYLCASSRKDNYNEQFFGPGTRLTVL.

This clonotype has ten or more counts. The chain couples TRBV7-2 to TRBJ2-5; 8 bases are a match to TRBD1. From germline, CDR1 is SGHTA and CDR2 FQGNSA. The CDR3 covers 15 residues. The trim removed 5 bases at V and 1 base at J, leaving 6 bases unmatched. This CDR3 reads CASSRMTGVQETQYF. The CDR3, as DNA: TGTGCCAGCAGCCGCATGACAGGGGTCCAAGAGACCCAGTACTTC. Full variable domain (rest looked up from reference TRBV7-2 and TRBJ2-5): GAGVSQSPSNKVTEKGKDVELRCDPISGHTALYWYRQSLGQGLEFLIYFQGNSAPDKSGLPSDRFSAERTGGSVSTLTIQRTQQEDSAVYLCASSRMTGVQETQYFGPGTRLLVL.

The chain combines TRBV5-6 with TRBJ2-7, with D perhaps matching TRBD2 (6 bases). Germline lookup yields CDR1 SGHDT and CDR2 YYEEEE. V was pared by 0 bases and J by 0 bases, with 10 bases between. The CDR3 length is 15 residues. The CDR3 coding sequence is TGTGCCAGCAGCTTGGACGGGACTGACTCCTACGAGCAGTACGTC. It is translated as CASSLDGTDSYEQYV.

This clonotype was detected a few times. The chain is built from TRBV6-5 and TRBJ2-7; D is unclear. The CDR3 runs 13 residues. Between the trimmed V and J ends, which lost 4 bases and 0 bases, there was a span of 7 bases. Per the germline V gene, CDR1 is MNHEY and CDR2 is SVGAGI. This CDR3 is CASSSSYSYEQYF. The CDR3 DNA sequence: TGTGCCAGCAGTTCCTCGTACTCCTACGAGCAGTACTTC.

This clonotype was recorded a few times. V is TRBV28 and J is TRBJ2-7; 9 bases fit TRBD1. The CDR3 length is 14 residues. The ends lost 4 bases at V and 4 bases at J; junction bases unmatched: 5. The V gene's germline CDR1 is MDHEN and CDR2 SYDVKM. CDR3 region: CASSSWDREYEQYV. In DNA, the CDR3 is TGTGCCAGCAGTTCCTGGGACAGGGAGTACGAGCAGTACGTC.

V is TRBV7-8 and J is TRBJ2-5; 8 nucleotides match TRBD1. Germline CDR1 and CDR2: SGHVS and FQNEAQ. This CDR3 contains 16 residues. J gave up 2 bases and V 7 bases, and 12 bases lay outside the gene matches. The CDR3 DNA follows: TGTGCCAGCATCCCCCCGCAACAGGGGGTGCAAGAGACCCAGTACTTC. Its translation is CASIPPQQGVQETQYF.

This chain connects TRBV12-3 or TRBV12-4 to TRBJ2-7; weak D call: TRBD2 (6 bases). CDR3 length: 13 residues. The V end was cut by 5 bases, the J end by 5 bases, with 13 bases between. This CDR3 is CASSPGEADEQYV. As DNA, the CDR3 is TGTGCCAGCAGTCCGGGGGAGGCAGACGAGCAGTACGTC.

This clonotype was counted only a few times. Written as DNA, the CDR3 is TGTGCCATCAGTGAGGTGTACACAGATACGCAGTATTTT. Its translation is CAISEVYTDTQYF. V usage is TRBV10-3 and J usage is TRBJ2-3; D gene ambiguous. The ends were cut back, 2 bases at V and 2 bases at J, with 5 bases in the middle. Germline CDR1 is ENHRY and CDR2 is SYGVKD. The CDR3 is made up of 13 amino acids.

The CDR3 loop is CASWGATNEKLFF. The DNA for the CDR3 is TGTGCCAGCTGGGGGGCCACTAATGAAAAACTGTTTTTT. The chain joins TRBV2 to TRBJ1-4; a weak D match, TRBD1 (6 bases). Trimming removed 8 bases at V and 2 bases at J, with 9 bases between. The CDR3 has 13 amino acids. The V gene's germline CDR1 is SNHLY and CDR2 FYNNEI.

This clonotype was counted many times. The chain employs TRBV7-2 and TRBJ1-4; tentatively, D is TRBD1 (5 bases). The CDR3 runs to 14 residues. The germline V gene has CDR1 SGHTA and CDR2 FQGNSA. V lost 5 bases and J lost 8, with 15 bases in between. The CDR3 is CASSPEEGSEKLFF. CDR3 sequence (DNA): TGTGCCAGCAGCCCCGAAGAGGGGAGCGAAAAACTGTTTTTT.

The chain links TRBV5-4 to TRBJ2-7; maybe TRBD1 (6 bases). The CDR3 covers 15 residues. V dropped 3 bases and J dropped 3 bases, with 16 bases sitting between them. Germline V gives CDR1 SGHNT, CDR2 YYREEE (reference sequence). The CDR3 sequence is CASSSWPGHYYEQYF. Written as DNA, the CDR3 is TGTGCCAGCAGCTCCTGGCCGGGACACTACTACGAGCAGTACTTC. The complete variable domain, with remaining parts taken from reference TRBV5-4 and TRBJ2-7, reads ETGVTQSPTHLIKTRGQQVTLRCSSQSGHNTVSWYQQALGQGPQFIFQYYREEENGRGNFPPRFSGLQFPNYSSELNVNALELDDSALYLCASSSWPGHYYEQYFGPGTRLTVT.

This clonotype was detected ten times or more. The chain couples TRBV19 to TRBJ1-6; no clear D. Germline V lookup: CDR1 LNHDA, CDR2 SQIVND (reference sequence). V dropped 3 bases and J dropped 0 bases, with 15 bases sitting between them. The CDR3 covers 18 residues. The CDR3 nucleotides are TGTGCCAGTAGTATCGATCATCTCTTCAGCTCCTATAATTCACCCCTCCACTTT. Encoded protein: CASSIDHLFSSYNSPLHF.

As to this clonotype: A single base separates this from a much larger clone, so it may be a read error. The chain is built from TRBV7-6 and TRBJ1-2; a weak D match, TRBD1 (5 bases). V was trimmed by 5 bases and J by 8 bases, leaving 24 bases between them. Germline CDR1 and CDR2: SGHVS and FNYEAQ. This CDR3 region has 16 residues. The CDR3 DNA is TGTGCCAGCAGCCTAGGGCCGGGACGTGTAGGGCCCGGCTACACCTTC. Its protein product is CASSLGPGRVGPGYTF.

The J gene is TRBJ1-1, the V gene TRBV6-1; maybe TRBD1 (6 bases). This CDR3 region has 12 residues. CDR1 is MNHNS and CDR2 is SASEGT in the germline V gene. V lost 8 bases and J 6 bases, leaving 13 bases between the germline ends. The CDR3 here is CASGTLAPEAFF. In DNA, the CDR3 is TGTGCCAGCGGGACATTGGCACCTGAAGCTTTCTTT.

The V gene is TRBV6-2 or TRBV6-3, the J gene TRBJ2-5; 8 nucleotides line up with TRBD2. V gave up 7 bases and J gave up 5 bases; unmatched junction bases: 12. Germline CDR1 and CDR2: MNHEY and SVGEGT. This CDR3 contains 15 residues. The chain's CDR3 is CASKPDRGGWETQYF. CDR3 in DNA: TGTGCCAGCAAACCCGACCGGGGGGGCTGGGAGACCCAGTACTTC.

This chain connects TRBV6-4 to TRBJ1-1; possible D gene TRBD1, 5 bases. Germline assignment: CDR1 MRHNA and CDR2 SNTAGT. V was cut by 9 bases and J by 5 bases, with 13 bases left in between. This CDR3 has 12 residues. The CDR3 sequence: CASSGKSTEAFF. CDR3 DNA: TGTGCCAGTTCAGGGAAAAGTACTGAAGCTTTCTTT.

This chain links TRBV7-9 with TRBJ1-6; the match to TRBD1 covers 8 bases. Looked up from germline, CDR1 is SEHNR and CDR2 is FQNEAQ (reference sequence). The CDR3 has 15 residues. The trim removed 3 bases at V and 9 bases at J, leaving 7 bases unmatched. The CDR3 sequence: CASSFPGQGPSPLHF. CDR3 nucleotides: TGTGCCAGCAGCTTCCCCGGACAGGGACCTTCACCCCTCCACTTT.

The sample holds many counts of this clonotype. The rearrangement links TRBV7-6 to TRBJ2-3; 10 nucleotides line up with TRBD2. This CDR3 contains 14 residues. Per germline, CDR1 SGHVS and CDR2 FNYEAQ. With V trimmed by 7 bases and J by 6 bases, 7 bases remained unmatched. DNA for the CDR3: TGTGCCAGCATTCAACTAGCGGGGCATGATACGCAGTATTTT. Its translation: CASIQLAGHDTQYF.